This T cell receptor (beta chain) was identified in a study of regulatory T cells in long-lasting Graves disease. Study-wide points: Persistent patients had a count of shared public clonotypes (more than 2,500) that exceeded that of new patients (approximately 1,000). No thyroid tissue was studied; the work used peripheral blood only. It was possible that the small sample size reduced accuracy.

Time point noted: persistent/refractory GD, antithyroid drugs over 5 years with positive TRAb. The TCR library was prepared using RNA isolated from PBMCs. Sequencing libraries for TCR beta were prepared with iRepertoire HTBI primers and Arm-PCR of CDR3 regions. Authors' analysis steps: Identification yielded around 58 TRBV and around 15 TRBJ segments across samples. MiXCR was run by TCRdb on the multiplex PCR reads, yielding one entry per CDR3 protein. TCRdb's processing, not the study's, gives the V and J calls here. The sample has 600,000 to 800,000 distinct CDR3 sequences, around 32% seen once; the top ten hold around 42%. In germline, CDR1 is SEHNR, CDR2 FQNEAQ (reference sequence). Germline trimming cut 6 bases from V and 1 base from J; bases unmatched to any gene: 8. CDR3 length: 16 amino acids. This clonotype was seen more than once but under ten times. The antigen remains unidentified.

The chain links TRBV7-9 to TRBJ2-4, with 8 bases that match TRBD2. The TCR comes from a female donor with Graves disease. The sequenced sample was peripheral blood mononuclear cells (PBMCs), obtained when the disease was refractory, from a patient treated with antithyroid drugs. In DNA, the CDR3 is TGTGCCAGCAGTCTTAGCGGGGTTGGGGCCAAAAACATTCAGTACTTC. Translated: CASSLSGVGAKNIQYF.